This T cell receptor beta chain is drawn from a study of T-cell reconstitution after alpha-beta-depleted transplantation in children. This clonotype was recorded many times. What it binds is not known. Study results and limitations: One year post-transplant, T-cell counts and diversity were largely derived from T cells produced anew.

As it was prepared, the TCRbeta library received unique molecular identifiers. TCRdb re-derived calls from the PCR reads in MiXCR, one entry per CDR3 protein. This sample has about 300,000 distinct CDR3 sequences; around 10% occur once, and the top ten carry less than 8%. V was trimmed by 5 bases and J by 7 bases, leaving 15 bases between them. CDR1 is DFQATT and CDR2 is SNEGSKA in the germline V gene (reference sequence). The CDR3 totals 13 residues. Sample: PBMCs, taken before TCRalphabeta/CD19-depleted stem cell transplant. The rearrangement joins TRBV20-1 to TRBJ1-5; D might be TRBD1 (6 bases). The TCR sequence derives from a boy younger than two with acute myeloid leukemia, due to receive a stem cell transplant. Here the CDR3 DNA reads TGCAGTGCTGCCACAGGGCTAGGACAGCCCCAGCATTTT. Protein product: CSAATGLGQPQHF.